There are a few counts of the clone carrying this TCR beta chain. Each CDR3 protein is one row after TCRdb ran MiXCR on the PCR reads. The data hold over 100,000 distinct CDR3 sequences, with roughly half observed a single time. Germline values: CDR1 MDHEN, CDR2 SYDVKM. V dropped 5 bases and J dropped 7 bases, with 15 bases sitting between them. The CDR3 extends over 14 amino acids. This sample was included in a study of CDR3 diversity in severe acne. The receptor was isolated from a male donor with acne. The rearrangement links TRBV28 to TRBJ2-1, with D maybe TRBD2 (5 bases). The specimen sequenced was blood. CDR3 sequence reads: CASSLLVSGNEQFF. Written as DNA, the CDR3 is TGTGCCAGCAGTCTACTAGTTAGTGGTAATGAGCAGTTCTTC.